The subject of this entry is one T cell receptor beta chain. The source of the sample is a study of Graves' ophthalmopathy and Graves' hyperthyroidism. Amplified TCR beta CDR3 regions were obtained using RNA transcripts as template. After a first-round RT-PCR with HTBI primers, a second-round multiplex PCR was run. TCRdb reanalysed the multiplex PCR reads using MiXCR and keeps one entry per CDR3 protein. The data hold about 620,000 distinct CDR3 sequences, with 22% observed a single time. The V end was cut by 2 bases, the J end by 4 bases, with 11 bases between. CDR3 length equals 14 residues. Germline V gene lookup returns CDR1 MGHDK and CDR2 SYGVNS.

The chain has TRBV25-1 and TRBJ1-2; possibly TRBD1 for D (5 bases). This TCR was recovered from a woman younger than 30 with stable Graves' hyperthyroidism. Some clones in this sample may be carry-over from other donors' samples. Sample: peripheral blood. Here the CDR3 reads CASSEATETYGYTF. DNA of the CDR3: TGTGCCAGCAGTGAAGCGACAGAGACCTATGGCTACACCTTC.